The T cell receptor (beta chain) under discussion was sequenced for a study of CD8+CD57+ T cells in acquired aplastic anemia. Overall study: Sorted CD4+ and CD8+ cell DNA averaged around 3.3 ug. General study findings and limits: Controls and patients did not differ significantly in CD8+ Simpson's diversity. Common to patients and controls were twenty-nine CD8+ CDR3 sequences.

Genomic DNA, serving as template, underwent TCR beta VDJ and CDR3 profiling. TCRdb re-called the reads through MiXCR, storing one row per CDR3 protein. The sample carries more than 150,000 distinct CDR3 sequences, 45% to 60% recorded once. The ends were cut back, 2 bases at V and 5 bases at J, with 13 bases in the middle. The CDR3 is 14 amino acids. The germline V gene has CDR1 ENHRY and CDR2 SYGVKD. On this clonotype: Antigen specificity is unknown.

Patients included in sequencing had previously demonstrated CD8+CD57+ cell expansion by flow cytometry. The study sampled blood from patients who had received no therapy. J is TRBJ2-7 and V is TRBV10-3; D is unclear. This clonotype was sampled from a human donor with aplastic anemia. Sample: sorted CD4+, CD8+, or CD8+CD57+ T cells (not recorded which) from PBMCs. CDR3 residues: CAISEPSALNEQYF. CDR3 DNA sequence: TGTGCCATCAGTGAGCCCTCCGCGTTAAACGAGCAGTACTTC.